A single sample gave rise to the 6 T cell receptor beta chains below, sequenced in a study of cytomegalovirus exposure and HLA in healthy donors. Assay used: immunoSEQ multiplex PCR; TCRdb lists only in-frame clones, some missing. The profile shows 57,000 or so clones, 90% to 95% of them singletons. Source material: PBMCs. The receptors were sampled from a woman between 25 and 40 years old in good health and CMV-seronegative.

CDR3 DNA: TGCGCCAGCAGTCACTCCGTCCCGGGACAGGGGGTGGATGGCTACACCTTC. Its protein is CASSHSVPGQGVDGYTF. This chain uses TRBV23-1 with TRBJ1-2; 11 nucleotides match TRBD1. TRBV23-1 is an ORF, and what it does is uncertain. The CDR3 is 17 residues long. The trim removed 3 bases at V and 6 bases at J, leaving 12 bases unmatched.

This clone was seen once. The chain has TRBV19 and TRBJ2-6, with D uncertain. Germline values: CDR1 LNHDA, CDR2 SQIVND (reference sequence). The CDR3 contains 15 residues. Trimming cost V 3 bases and J 0 bases, with 6 bases left between them. The CDR3, as DNA: TGTGCCAGTAGTATTTGGAGCTCTGGGGCCAACGTCCTGACTTTC. Encoded protein: CASSIWSSGANVLTF. The full variable domain, with the rest looked up from reference TRBV19 and TRBJ2-6, is DGGITQSPKYLFRKEGQNVTLSCEQNLNHDAMYWYRQDPGQGLRLIYYSQIVNDFQKGDIAEGYSVSREKKESFPLTVTSAQKNPTAFYLCASSIWSSGANVLTFGAGSRLTVL.

The chain links TRBV11-3 to TRBJ2-1; 8 bases agree with TRBD1. Trimming cost V 8 bases and J 1 base; bases outside gene matches: 1. The CDR3 is made up of 13 amino acids. CDR1 and CDR2 (germline): SGHNT, YENEEA. CDR3 DNA: TGTGCCAGCGGACAGGGTTCCTACAATGAGCAGTTCTTC. This gives the protein CASGQGSYNEQFF.

The chain recombines TRBV5-4 with TRBJ2-2; TRBD2 matches at 11 bases. The CDR3 is made up of 18 amino acids. Looked up from germline, CDR1 is SGHNT and CDR2 is YYREEE (reference sequence). After removal of 2 bases from V and 6 bases from J, the junction contained 12 bases not matched to a gene. CDR3 in DNA: TGTGCCAGCAGCTTAAAGACAGGGATACTAGCGGGGGCCGGGGAGCTGTTTTTT. It translates to CASSLKTGILAGAGELFF.

The genes are TRBV11-2 and TRBJ1-2; D perhaps matches TRBD1 (6 bases). This CDR3 region has 13 residues. Deletions cut 3 bases from V and 4 bases from J, with 9 bases between. In germline, CDR1 is SGHAT, CDR2 FQNNGV. Here the CDR3 reads CASSFGQTYGYTF. The CDR3 DNA follows: TGTGCCAGCAGCTTTGGACAGACCTATGGCTACACCTTC.

The count of this clone is one. The chain has TRBV4-1 and TRBJ1-1; no clear D. This CDR3 contains 14 residues. Germline CDR1 MGHRA, CDR2 YSYEKL. V was trimmed by 4 bases and J by 0 bases, leaving 9 bases between them. CDR3 amino acids: CASSPSGVNTEAFF. As DNA, the CDR3 is TGCGCCAGCAGCCCCTCCGGGGTGAACACTGAAGCTTTCTTT.